The 15 T cell receptor beta chains presented below share a single source sample, sequenced in a study of vaccination effects on CD4 cells after COVID-19 (dated by TCRdb to between 2021 and 2022). Library prep was done by the immunoSEQ multiplex PCR assay. The immuneACCESS repertoire file appears here via TCRdb, limited to in-frame rearrangements. These files lack a portion of the clones; in checked studies, under half of the deficit traces to unresolved V genes, and the cause of the others is not known. The sample contains about 31,000 clones, about two thirds of them found a single time. Approximately 8.9% of the sample lies in the top ten. Their antigen targets remain unknown. To identify antigen-specific CD4+ T cell clonotypes by their expansion, the ViraFEST assay first stimulated PBMC with viral peptide pools and then applied TCR sequencing. After roughly 11 days of culture, CD4+ T cells were isolated with the EasySep CD4+ T cell isolation kit. Participants received two doses of either the BNT162b2 or the mRNA-1273 mRNA SARS-CoV-2 vaccine.

The material sequenced was CD4+ T cells from PBMCs cultured with SARS-CoV-2 spike peptides, taken after COVID-19 vaccination. The sample's cell subset or site, from its label and the paper: SARS-CoV-2 spike overlapping peptide pool stimulation. These receptors were obtained from a human donor who received a COVID-19 vaccine.

In this sample, this clone turned up once. V usage is TRBV23-1 and J usage is TRBJ1-1, with D perhaps matching TRBD1 (6 bases). TRBV23-1 is an ORF, and what it does is uncertain. Trimming took off 0 bases at V and 0 bases at J, with 17 bases between the two ends. CDR3 size: 18 residues. CDR3 coding DNA: TGCGCCAGCAGTCAATCAACCAAAGCCGACAGGCTGAACACTGAAGCTTTCTTT. This gives the protein CASSQSTKADRLNTEAFF.

The V gene is TRBV23-1, the J gene TRBJ2-3; no clear D. TRBV23-1 falls under the ORF class, with uncertain function. The V end lost 0 bases, the J end lost 7 bases, and 20 bases lay between the germline ends. The CDR3 sequence is 17 residues long. This CDR3 is CASSQSLLPHELNTQYF. The DNA of the CDR3 is TGCGCCAGCAGTCAATCCCTACTCCCTCACGAATTGAATACGCAGTATTTT.

The CDR3 loop is CASSLALITSYEQYF. The CDR3 region has the DNA TGTGCCAGCAGCTTAGCTTTGATAACTTCCTACGAGCAGTACTTC. V is TRBV7-2 and J is TRBJ2-7; D is ambiguous. Looked up from germline, CDR1 is SGHTA and CDR2 is FQGNSA. V was cut by 0 bases and J by 1 base, with 10 bases left in between. The CDR3 has 15 residues. Together with reference TRBV7-2 and TRBJ2-7, the CDR3 gives the full variable domain: GAGVSQSPSNKVTEKGKDVELRCDPISGHTALYWYRQSLGQGLEFLIYFQGNSAPDKSGLPSDRFSAERTGGSVSTLTIQRTQQEDSAVYLCASSLALITSYEQYFGPGTRLTVT.

This clone was found a few times. The V and J genes are TRBV11-2 and TRBJ2-5; unclear D gene. Germline V CDR1 and CDR2: SGHAT, FQNNGV. V gave up 4 bases and J gave up 0 bases, with 6 bases separating them. The CDR3 runs 13 residues. The CDR3 loop is CASSSGHQETQYF. In nucleotides, the CDR3 is TGTGCCAGCAGCTCCGGTCACCAAGAGACCCAGTACTTC.

This clone is medium-sized. V gene TRBV29-1 combines with J gene TRBJ2-7, with D possibly TRBD1 on 5 matching bases. CDR3 length equals 12 residues. Germline lookup yields CDR1 SQVTM and CDR2 ANQGSEA. The V gene lost 7 bases and the J gene lost 2 bases, with 12 bases spanning the gap. CDR3 DNA: TGCAGCGCTGAGGACACAGCCTACGAGCAGTACTTC. Its protein product is CSAEDTAYEQYF.

This clone was picked up a small number of times. The gene calls are TRBV29-1 and TRBJ1-5, with D possibly matching TRBD1 (5 bases). This CDR3 is built from 12 residues. The V and J ends lost 4 bases and 5 bases respectively, with 9 bases between them. CDR1 and CDR2 (germline): SQVTM, ANQGSEA. CDR3 loop: CSVGARDQPQHF. CDR3 in DNA: TGCAGCGTTGGGGCCAGGGATCAGCCCCAGCATTTT.

The chain links TRBV18 to TRBJ2-2, with D unresolved. The germline V and J ends were trimmed by 3 bases and 6 bases, with 2 bases remaining between them. The CDR3 extends over 11 amino acids. Germline values: CDR1 KGHSH, CDR2 LQKENI. The CDR3 DNA reads as TGTGCCAGCTCACCCGCCGGGGAGCTGTTTTTT. Protein product: CASSPAGELFF.

This chain connects TRBV27 to TRBJ1-2, with unresolved D. The V gene lost 6 bases and the J gene lost 2 bases, with 16 bases spanning the gap. From germline, CDR1 is MNHEY and CDR2 SMNVEV (reference sequence). This CDR3 is built from 15 residues. The CDR3 sequence: CASSLGSNPNYGYTF. For the CDR3, the DNA is TGTGCCAGCAGCCTTGGGTCGAACCCCAACTATGGCTACACCTTC.

This rearrangement joins TRBV15 to TRBJ1-3, with 8 bases matching TRBD1. This CDR3 region has 15 residues. Germline V CDR1 and CDR2: LNHNV, YYDKDF (reference sequence). Unmatched junction bases numbered 5, after V lost 4 bases and J lost 3 bases. CDR3 in amino acids: CATSTQGAYGNTIYF. The CDR3 DNA sequence: TGTGCCACCAGCACCCAGGGGGCTTATGGAAACACCATATATTTT.

The chain is built from TRBV5-1 and TRBJ2-2; D is tentatively TRBD1 or TRBD2 (5 bases each). V was cut by 4 bases and J by 4 bases, with 14 bases left in between. Germline CDR1 reads SGHRS; CDR2 reads YFSETQ. This CDR3 has 15 amino acids. As DNA, the CDR3 is TGCGCCAGCAGCGTATCCGGGACCATCACCGGGGAGCTGTTTTTT. Protein: CASSVSGTITGELFF.

The CDR3 DNA reads TGTGCCAGCAGTGCTCTAGCGGGGGGGCGGGAGACCCAGTACTTC. Protein sequence: CASSALAGGRETQYF. The chain carries TRBV28 and TRBJ2-5, with 12 bases lining up with TRBD2. This CDR3 has 15 residues. The V and J ends lost 5 bases and 5 bases, in that order; junction bases with no gene match: 6. In germline, CDR1 is MDHEN, CDR2 SYDVKM.

This sequence joins TRBV15 and TRBJ2-2, with D tentatively TRBD1 or TRBD2 (5 bases each). Germline V gene lookup returns CDR1 LNHNV and CDR2 YYDKDF (reference sequence). The CDR3 sequence is 15 residues long. Between the trimmed V and J ends, which lost 1 base and 2 bases, there was a span of 8 bases. The CDR3 reads CATSRGGDNTGELFF. The CDR3 nucleotides read TGTGCCACCAGCAGAGGAGGGGATAACACCGGGGAGCTGTTTTTT.

The chain uses TRBV7-9 and TRBJ2-1; 10 nucleotides agree with TRBD2. Trimming at V came to 2 bases and at J to 8 bases, leaving 6 bases not matched to a gene. This CDR3 has 15 residues. CDR1 is SEHNR, CDR2 FQNEAQ, per germline (reference sequence). The CDR3 coding sequence is TGTGCCAGCAGCTTATCGACTAGCGGGCTGGATGAGCAGTTCTTC. It codes for CASSLSTSGLDEQFF.

This clone was counted only a few times. The chain has TRBV18 and TRBJ1-6, with 7 positions matching TRBD1. Germline loops: CDR1 KGHSH, CDR2 LQKENI. The V and J ends lost 3 bases and 1 base, in that order; junction bases with no gene match: 6. The CDR3 is made up of 17 amino acids. CDR3 in amino acids: CASSPAAGGSYNSPLHF. CDR3 DNA sequence: TGTGCCAGCTCACCGGCGGCAGGGGGTTCCTATAATTCACCCCTCCACTTT.

The chain joins TRBV18 to TRBJ1-1, with a possible D match to TRBD1 (6 bases). The V end lost 3 bases, the J end lost 1 base, and 9 bases lay between the germline ends. The CDR3 extends over 14 amino acids. The germline V gene encodes CDR1 KGHSH and CDR2 LQKENI. CDR3 sequence reads: CASSPRTENTEAFF. DNA of the CDR3: TGTGCCAGCTCACCCCGGACAGAGAACACTGAAGCTTTCTTT.